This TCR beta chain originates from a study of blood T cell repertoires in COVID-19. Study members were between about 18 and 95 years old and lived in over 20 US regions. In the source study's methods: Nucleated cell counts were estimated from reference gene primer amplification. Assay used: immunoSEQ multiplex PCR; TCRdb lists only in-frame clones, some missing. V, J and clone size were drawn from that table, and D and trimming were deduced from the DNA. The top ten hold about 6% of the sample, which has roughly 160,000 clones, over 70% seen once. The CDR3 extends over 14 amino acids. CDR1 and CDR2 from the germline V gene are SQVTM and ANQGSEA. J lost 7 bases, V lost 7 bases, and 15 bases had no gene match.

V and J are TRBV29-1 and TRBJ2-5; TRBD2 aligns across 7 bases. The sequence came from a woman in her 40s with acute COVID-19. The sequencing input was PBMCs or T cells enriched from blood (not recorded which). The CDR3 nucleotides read TGCAGCGCCTTTAGGACTAGTGGGGATGGGACCCAGTACTTC. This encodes CSAFRTSGDGTQYF.